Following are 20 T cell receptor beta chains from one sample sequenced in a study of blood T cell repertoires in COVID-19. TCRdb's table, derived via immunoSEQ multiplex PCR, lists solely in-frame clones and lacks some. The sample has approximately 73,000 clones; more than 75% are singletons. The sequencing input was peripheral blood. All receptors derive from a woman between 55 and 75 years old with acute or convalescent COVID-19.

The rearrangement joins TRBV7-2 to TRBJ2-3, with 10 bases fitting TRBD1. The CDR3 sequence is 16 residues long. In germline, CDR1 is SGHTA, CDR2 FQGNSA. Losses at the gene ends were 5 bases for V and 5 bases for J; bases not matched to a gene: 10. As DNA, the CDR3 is TGTGCCAGCAGCCAAGGGGACAGGGGACGAAAAGATACGCAGTATTTT. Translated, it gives CASSQGDRGRKDTQYF.

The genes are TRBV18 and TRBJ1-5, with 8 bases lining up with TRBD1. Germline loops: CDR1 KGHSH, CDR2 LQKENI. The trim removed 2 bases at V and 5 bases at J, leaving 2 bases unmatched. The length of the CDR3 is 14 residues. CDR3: CASSPSGGDQPQHF. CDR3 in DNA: TGTGCCAGCTCACCATCAGGGGGCGATCAGCCCCAGCATTTT.

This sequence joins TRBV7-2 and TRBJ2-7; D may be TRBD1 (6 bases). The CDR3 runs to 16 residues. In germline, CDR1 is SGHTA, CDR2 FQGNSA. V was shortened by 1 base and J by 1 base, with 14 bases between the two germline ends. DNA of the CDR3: TGTGCCAGCAGCTTAGACTCTGGGACATTATCCTACGAGCAGTACTTC. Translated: CASSLDSGTLSYEQYF.

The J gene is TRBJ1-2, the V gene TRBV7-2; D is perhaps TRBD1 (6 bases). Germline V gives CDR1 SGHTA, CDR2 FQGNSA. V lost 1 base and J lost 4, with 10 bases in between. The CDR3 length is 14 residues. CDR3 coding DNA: TGTGCCAGCAGCTTAGGTGGGGGCTTCTATGGCTACACCTTC. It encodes CASSLGGGFYGYTF.

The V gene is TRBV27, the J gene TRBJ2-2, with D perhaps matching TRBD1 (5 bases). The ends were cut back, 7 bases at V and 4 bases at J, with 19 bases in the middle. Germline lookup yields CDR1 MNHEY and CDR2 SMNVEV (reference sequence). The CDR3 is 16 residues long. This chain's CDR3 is CASTSFGVGATGELFF. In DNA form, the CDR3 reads TGTGCCAGCACCTCCTTTGGGGTAGGGGCCACCGGGGAGCTGTTTTTT.

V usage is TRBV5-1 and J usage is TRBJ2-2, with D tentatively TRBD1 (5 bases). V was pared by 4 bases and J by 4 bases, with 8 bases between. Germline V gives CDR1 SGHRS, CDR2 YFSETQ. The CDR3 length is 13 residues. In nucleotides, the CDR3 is TGCGCCAGCAGCCCAGGGTTCACCGGGGAGCTGTTTTTT. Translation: CASSPGFTGELFF.

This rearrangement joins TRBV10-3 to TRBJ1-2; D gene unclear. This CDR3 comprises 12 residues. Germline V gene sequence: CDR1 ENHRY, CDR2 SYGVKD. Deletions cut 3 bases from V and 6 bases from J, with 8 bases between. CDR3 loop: CAISDGGHGYTF. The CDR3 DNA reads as TGTGCCATCAGTGACGGCGGCCATGGCTACACCTTC.

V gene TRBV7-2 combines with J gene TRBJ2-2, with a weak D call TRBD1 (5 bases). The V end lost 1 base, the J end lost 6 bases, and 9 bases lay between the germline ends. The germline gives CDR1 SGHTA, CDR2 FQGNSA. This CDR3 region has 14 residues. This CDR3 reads CASSLDGAPGELFF. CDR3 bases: TGTGCCAGCAGCTTAGATGGGGCGCCCGGGGAGCTGTTTTTT.

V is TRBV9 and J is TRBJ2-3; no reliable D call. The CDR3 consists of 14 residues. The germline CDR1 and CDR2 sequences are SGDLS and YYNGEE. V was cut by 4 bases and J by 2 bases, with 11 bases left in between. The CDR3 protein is CASSTHIYTDTQYF. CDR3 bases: TGTGCCAGCAGCACACACATTTACACAGATACGCAGTATTTT. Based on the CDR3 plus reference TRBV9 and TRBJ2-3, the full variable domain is DSGVTQTPKHLITATGQRVTLRCSPRSGDLSVYWYQQSLDQGLQFLIQYYNGEERAKGNILERFSAQQFPDLHSELNLSSLELGDSALYFCASSTHIYTDTQYFGPGTRLTVL.

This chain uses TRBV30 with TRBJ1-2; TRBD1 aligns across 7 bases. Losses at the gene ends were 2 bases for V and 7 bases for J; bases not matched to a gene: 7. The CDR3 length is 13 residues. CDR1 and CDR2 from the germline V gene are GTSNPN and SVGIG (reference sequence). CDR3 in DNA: TGTGCCTGGAGTATAGGGGGCTGGGGTGGCTACACCTTC. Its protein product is CAWSIGGWGGYTF.

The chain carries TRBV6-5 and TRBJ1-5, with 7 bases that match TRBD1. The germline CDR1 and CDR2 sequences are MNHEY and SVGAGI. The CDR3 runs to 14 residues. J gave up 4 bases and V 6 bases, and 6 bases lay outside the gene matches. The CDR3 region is CASRRGGSNQPQHF. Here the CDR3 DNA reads TGTGCCAGCAGGCGAGGGGGCTCGAATCAGCCCCAGCATTTT.

Here the CDR3 reads CASSLSRQNEQFF. The CDR3 DNA follows: TGTGCCAGCAGTTTAAGTCGACAAAATGAGCAGTTCTTC. This chain joins TRBV27 and TRBJ2-1, with unresolved D. V was clipped by 2 bases and J by 7 bases, with 9 bases between them. From germline, CDR1 is MNHEY and CDR2 SMNVEV (reference sequence). The CDR3 sequence is 13 residues long.

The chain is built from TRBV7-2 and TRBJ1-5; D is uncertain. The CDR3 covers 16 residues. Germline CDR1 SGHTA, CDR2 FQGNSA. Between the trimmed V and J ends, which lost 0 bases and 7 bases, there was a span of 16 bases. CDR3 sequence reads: CASSLARAASAQPQHF. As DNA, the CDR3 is TGTGCCAGCAGCTTAGCGCGGGCGGCCTCGGCCCAGCCCCAGCATTTT. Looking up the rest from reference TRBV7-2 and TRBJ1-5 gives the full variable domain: GAGVSQSPSNKVTEKGKDVELRCDPISGHTALYWYRQSLGQGLEFLIYFQGNSAPDKSGLPSDRFSAERTGGSVSTLTIQRTQQEDSAVYLCASSLARAASAQPQHFGDGTRLSIL.

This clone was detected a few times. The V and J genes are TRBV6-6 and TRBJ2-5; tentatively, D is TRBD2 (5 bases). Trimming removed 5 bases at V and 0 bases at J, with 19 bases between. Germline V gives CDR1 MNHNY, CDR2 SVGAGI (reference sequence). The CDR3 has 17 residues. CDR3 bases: TGTGCCAGCAGTCACCCCGGAGGTTCACTGTACCAAGAGACCCAGTACTTC. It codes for CASSHPGGSLYQETQYF.

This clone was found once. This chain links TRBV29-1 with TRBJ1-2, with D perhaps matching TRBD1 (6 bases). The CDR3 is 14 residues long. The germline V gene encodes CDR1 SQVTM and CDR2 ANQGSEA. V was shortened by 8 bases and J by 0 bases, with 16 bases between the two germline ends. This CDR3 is CSTETRGANYGYTF. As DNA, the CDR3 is TGCAGCACGGAGACCAGGGGAGCTAACTATGGCTACACCTTC.

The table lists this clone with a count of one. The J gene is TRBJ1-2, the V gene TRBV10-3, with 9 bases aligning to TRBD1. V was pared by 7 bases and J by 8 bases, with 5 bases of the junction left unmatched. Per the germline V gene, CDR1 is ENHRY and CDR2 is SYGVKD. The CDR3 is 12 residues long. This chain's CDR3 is CAINTGGLGYTF. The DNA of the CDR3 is TGTGCCATCAATACAGGGGGCTTGGGCTACACCTTC.

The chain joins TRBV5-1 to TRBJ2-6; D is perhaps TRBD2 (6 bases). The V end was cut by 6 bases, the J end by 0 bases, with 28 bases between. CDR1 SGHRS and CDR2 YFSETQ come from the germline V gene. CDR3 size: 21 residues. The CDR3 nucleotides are TGCGCCAGCACCTCTTTAGGTGCTTGGGGGGTAGGGAGCTCTGGGGCCAACGTCCTGACTTTC. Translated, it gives CASTSLGAWGVGSSGANVLTF.

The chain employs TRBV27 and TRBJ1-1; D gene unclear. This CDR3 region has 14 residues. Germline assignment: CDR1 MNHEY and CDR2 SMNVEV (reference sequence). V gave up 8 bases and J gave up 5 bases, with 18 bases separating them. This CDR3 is CASVGLGGGTEAFF. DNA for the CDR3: TGTGCCAGCGTAGGGCTGGGAGGAGGGACTGAAGCTTTCTTT.

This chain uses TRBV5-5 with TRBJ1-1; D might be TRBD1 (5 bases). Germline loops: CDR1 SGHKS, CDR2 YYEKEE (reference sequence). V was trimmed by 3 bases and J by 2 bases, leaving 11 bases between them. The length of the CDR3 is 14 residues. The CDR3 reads CASSYLGQNTEAFF. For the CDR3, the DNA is TGTGCCAGCAGCTACCTAGGACAAAACACTGAAGCTTTCTTT.

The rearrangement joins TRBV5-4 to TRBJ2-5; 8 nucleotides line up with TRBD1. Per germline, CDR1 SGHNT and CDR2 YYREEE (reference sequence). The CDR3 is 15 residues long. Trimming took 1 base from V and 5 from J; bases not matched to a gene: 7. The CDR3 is CASSLQGAGTETQYF. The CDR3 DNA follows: TGTGCCAGCAGCTTGCAGGGGGCGGGGACGGAGACCCAGTACTTC.